A single sample gave rise to the 20 T cell receptor beta chains below, sequenced in a study of T cells in Graves' hyperthyroidism and ophthalmopathy. RNA transcripts gave rise to amplified TCR beta CDR3 regions. The TCR CDR3 was amplified in a first-round RT-PCR using the HTBI primer set. Each CDR3 protein gets one entry after TCRdb re-called the multiplex PCR reads with MiXCR. The table records nearly 250,000 distinct CDR3 sequences, 16% of them present only once. Sequenced: blood. Receptor source: a young woman with Graves' ophthalmopathy.

Of note for this clonotype: A much larger clonotype is one base distant, so this may be a read error. The chain employs TRBV15 and TRBJ2-7; TRBD2 matches 11 bases. Germline V gene sequence: CDR1 LNHNV, CDR2 YYDKDF (reference sequence). This CDR3 has 17 residues. CDR3 nucleotide sequence: TGTGTCACCAGCAGAGAGCGGCTAGCGGGAGGAGGAAACGAGCAGTACTTC. Its translation is CVTSRERLAGGGNEQYF.

This clonotype was counted many times. The rearrangement uses TRBV3-1 and TRBJ2-2, with 7 positions matching TRBD1. V shed 3 bases, J shed 4 bases, and the junction held 5 bases outside the gene matches. The length of the CDR3 is 15 residues. Germline V gives CDR1 LGHDT, CDR2 YNNKEL (reference sequence). For the CDR3, the DNA is TGTGCCAGCAGCCAGAGGACAGGCCCCACCGGGGAGCTGTTTTTT. Protein product: CASSQRTGPTGELFF.

The sample holds many counts of this clonotype. V gene TRBV30 combines with J gene TRBJ1-1; no definite D call. This CDR3 region has 16 residues. The V gene's germline CDR1 is GTSNPN and CDR2 SVGIG (reference sequence). V lost 4 bases to trimming and J lost 1 base, with 19 bases between them. CDR3 residues: CAWTRTFIPSNTEAFF. The CDR3, as DNA: TGTGCCTGGACTAGGACCTTTATTCCTTCGAACACTGAAGCTTTCTTT.

This clonotype was counted many times. The rearrangement joins TRBV2 to TRBJ1-3, with D unresolved. The CDR3 contains 16 residues. Trimming pared 0 bases from V and 0 bases from J, leaving 9 bases between. Per germline, CDR1 SNHLY and CDR2 FYNNEI. The CDR3 reads CASSEAQLLSGNTIYF. The CDR3 DNA reads TGTGCCAGCAGTGAAGCGCAACTTCTCTCTGGAAACACCATATATTTT.

J is TRBJ1-2 and V is TRBV4-1; unclear D gene. Looked up from germline, CDR1 is MGHRA and CDR2 is YSYEKL. The CDR3 totals 15 residues. Trimming cost V 0 bases and J 3 bases, with 11 bases left between them. CDR3 bases: TGCGCCAGCAGCCAAGACTCGGGGATGTACTATGGCTACACCTTC. Protein: CASSQDSGMYYGYTF.

Many counts were recorded for this clonotype. V is TRBV12-3 or TRBV12-4 and J is TRBJ2-5; the D gene could be TRBD1 or TRBD2 (5 bases each). Trimming removed 4 bases at V and 2 bases at J, with 11 bases between. The CDR3 is 14 residues long. CDR3 residues: CASSSGRQQETQYF. CDR3 nucleotides: TGTGCCAGCAGTTCGGGACGACAACAAGAGACCCAGTACTTC.

This clonotype was found many times. The chain is built from TRBV3-1 and TRBJ1-2; TRBD1 is a possible D gene (5 bases). Looked up from germline, CDR1 is LGHDT and CDR2 is YNNKEL (reference sequence). V was trimmed by 4 bases and J by 5 bases, leaving 17 bases between them. The CDR3 consists of 15 residues. CDR3: CASSPGGGDEYGYTF. For the CDR3, the DNA is TGTGCCAGCAGCCCCGGGGGAGGGGATGAGTATGGCTACACCTTC.

This clonotype has a count of ten or more. CDR3 sequence (DNA): TGTGCCAGCAGCATCCATGATAGCGGGATGGGCAATGAGCAGTTCTTC. This codes for CASSIHDSGMGNEQFF. The chain has TRBV7-2 and TRBJ2-1, with 8 bases lining up with TRBD2. V gave up 5 bases and J gave up 6 bases; unmatched junction bases: 12. The CDR3 length is 16 residues. Germline CDR1 SGHTA, CDR2 FQGNSA.

This clonotype was seen many times. This chain connects TRBV7-3 to TRBJ2-1; possible D gene TRBD1, 6 bases. Between the trimmed V and J ends, which lost 1 base and 6 bases, there was a span of 13 bases. Per germline, CDR1 SGHTA and CDR2 FQGTGA. This CDR3 has 15 amino acids. This CDR3 reads CASSLNGQSGNEQFF. Here the CDR3 DNA reads TGTGCCAGCAGCTTAAACGGACAGTCGGGCAATGAGCAGTTCTTC.

This clonotype was observed at least ten times. The rearrangement joins TRBV11-3 to TRBJ1-1; a weak D match, TRBD1 (5 bases). This CDR3 contains 15 residues. Trimming removed 5 bases at V and 2 bases at J, with 15 bases between. Germline V gene lookup returns CDR1 SGHNT and CDR2 YENEEA. DNA for the CDR3: TGTGCCAGCAGCGCCCCCGGGACCCCCAACACTGAAGCTTTCTTT. It is translated as CASSAPGTPNTEAFF.

This clonotype was seen many times. In DNA form, the CDR3 reads TGTGCCAGTAGTATGAAAAGCGTGAGCTCCTACAATGAGCAGTTCTTC. Protein product: CASSMKSVSSYNEQFF. The chain employs TRBV19 and TRBJ2-1, with no clear D. The CDR3 runs to 16 residues. Germline CDR1 reads LNHDA; CDR2 reads SQIVND (reference sequence). V was cut by 3 bases and J by 0 bases, with 12 bases left in between. Complete variable domain (other parts from reference TRBV19 and TRBJ2-1): DGGITQSPKYLFRKEGQNVTLSCEQNLNHDAMYWYRQDPGQGLRLIYYSQIVNDFQKGDIAEGYSVSREKKESFPLTVTSAQKNPTAFYLCASSMKSVSSYNEQFFGPGTRLTVL.

There are a few counts of this clonotype. The chain employs TRBV28 and TRBJ1-3; D is undetermined. CDR3 length: 15 amino acids. The V end lost 6 bases, the J end lost 4 bases, and 16 bases lay between the germline ends. From germline, CDR1 is MDHEN and CDR2 SYDVKM. In nucleotides, the CDR3 is TGTGCCAGCAGCCAAGACTTGGGGTCAGGAAACACCATATATTTT. Amino acid sequence: CASSQDLGSGNTIYF.

This clonotype was detected ten times or more. The chain couples TRBV7-8 to TRBJ1-2, with D hard to call. Germline assignment: CDR1 SGHVS and CDR2 FQNEAQ. The CDR3 has 13 amino acids. Trimming removed 1 base at V and 5 bases at J, with 8 bases between. CDR3 sequence: CASSLERYYGYTF. In DNA form, the CDR3 reads TGTGCCAGCAGCTTAGAGCGTTATTATGGCTACACCTTC.

This clonotype was observed many times. This chain links TRBV20-1 with TRBJ1-1, with D tentatively TRBD1 (6 bases). CDR3 length: 12 amino acids. Trimming shortened V by 6 bases and J by 2 bases, and 10 bases separated the two germline ends. Germline values: CDR1 DFQATT, CDR2 SNEGSKA (reference sequence). CDR3: CSAQTGNTEAFF. The CDR3, as DNA: TGCAGTGCCCAGACAGGAAACACTGAAGCTTTCTTT.

This clonotype occurred many times. The chain uses TRBV20-1 and TRBJ2-1; no clear D. Germline V CDR1 and CDR2: DFQATT, SNEGSKA (reference sequence). CDR3 length: 11 residues. Trimming pared 0 bases from V and 8 bases from J, leaving 5 bases between. The CDR3 is CSARDQYEQFF. CDR3 DNA: TGCAGTGCTAGAGATCAATATGAGCAGTTCTTC.

This clonotype was found many times. V is TRBV27 and J is TRBJ1-5, with D perhaps TRBD1 (5 bases). V was pared by 1 base and J by 7 bases, with 11 bases between. This CDR3 spans 14 amino acids. The germline CDR1 and CDR2 sequences are MNHEY and SMNVEV (reference sequence). CDR3 bases: TGTGCCAGCAGTTTATGGGGGAGGGACCAGCCCCAGCATTTT. Translating it yields CASSLWGRDQPQHF.

This clonotype was seen at least ten times. Written as DNA, the CDR3 is TGTGCCAGCAGCCAAAGCGGGGGGGCATCGAACGAGCAGTACTTC. Its translation is CASSQSGGASNEQYF. This sequence joins TRBV7-3 and TRBJ2-7, with 10 bases aligning to TRBD2. With 5 bases clipped from V and 5 bases from J, the junction kept 9 bases outside the gene matches. The CDR3 has 15 residues. CDR1 SGHTA and CDR2 FQGTGA come from the germline V gene.

There are many counts of this clonotype. The V and J genes are TRBV20-1 and TRBJ1-2, with D unresolved. V was cut by 7 bases and J by 8 bases, with 17 bases left in between. CDR1 is DFQATT, CDR2 SNEGSKA, per germline (reference sequence). This CDR3 region has 12 residues. CDR3 loop: CSGTAPNAGYTF. CDR3 bases: TGCAGTGGGACGGCTCCCAACGCCGGCTACACCTTC.

This sequence joins TRBV7-8 and TRBJ2-1, with TRBD2 as a possible D gene (5 bases). V dropped 5 bases and J dropped 2 bases, with 31 bases sitting between them. This CDR3 has 21 residues. Germline CDR1 SGHVS, CDR2 FQNEAQ. CDR3 sequence (DNA): TGTGCCAGCAGCCATACAACCCTCAGGCAACTCTCGGAGGTCACCTACAATGAGCAGTTCTTC. It translates to CASSHTTLRQLSEVTYNEQFF.

This clonotype was counted at least ten times. The chain employs TRBV30 and TRBJ2-2; maybe TRBD1 (7 bases). In germline, CDR1 is GTSNPN, CDR2 SVGIG (reference sequence). The CDR3 covers 15 residues. Trimming took off 3 bases at V and 1 base at J, with 12 bases between the two ends. This CDR3 is CAWREGALNTGELFF. Here the CDR3 DNA reads TGTGCCTGGAGGGAGGGGGCCTTGAACACCGGGGAGCTGTTTTTT.